Each of the 16 T cell receptor beta chains below was sequenced from the same sample in a study of early T cells in non-severe SARS-CoV-2 infection. TCRdb reanalysed the 5' RACE reads using MiXCR and keeps one entry per CDR3 protein. The sample holds about 98,000 distinct CDR3 sequences, 11% seen once. Sequencing used whole blood. These receptors came from an adult who was a healthcare worker with PCR-confirmed SARS-CoV-2 infection or an uninfected control (not recorded which).

Remarks on this clonotype: The junction and the germline gene differ at one end; a read error may be behind it. This sequence joins TRBV28 and TRBJ2-1; a possible D gene is TRBD2 (6 bases). The CDR3 consists of 14 residues. CDR1 is MDHEN and CDR2 is SYDVKM in the germline V gene. The CDR3: CASHRRASHNEQFF. CDR3 nucleotide sequence: TGTGCCAGCCACCGGAGGGCCTCCCACAATGAGCAGTTCTTC.

This clonotype appeared a few times. The rearrangement uses TRBV30 and TRBJ2-3, with D perhaps matching TRBD1 (7 bases). This CDR3 spans 14 amino acids. Germline V lookup: CDR1 GTSNPN, CDR2 SVGIG (reference sequence). V was trimmed by 8 bases and J by 4 bases, leaving 19 bases between them. The CDR3 region is CARKGQGGADTQYF. The CDR3 region has the DNA TGTGCCCGAAAAGGCCAGGGGGGAGCAGATACGCAGTATTTT.

This clonotype was recorded a few times. J is TRBJ1-6 and V is TRBV6-5; TRBD1 might be the D (5 bases). The germline V and J ends were trimmed by 5 bases and 13 bases, with 18 bases remaining between them. The CDR3 has 14 amino acids. Germline V gene data show CDR1 as MNHEY and CDR2 as SVGAGI. Written as DNA, the CDR3 is TGTGCCAGCAGTCCCCTCACAGGTTCTACGCCCCTCCACTTT. Protein product: CASSPLTGSTPLHF.

The sample holds many counts of this clonotype. The rearrangement links TRBV9 to TRBJ2-3; 11 nucleotides match TRBD2. Germline-derived CDR1 and CDR2 are SGDLS and YYNGEE. J gave up 2 bases and V 3 bases, and 11 bases lay outside the gene matches. This CDR3 has 18 residues. CDR3: CASSDSGGAILVTDTQYF. DNA of the CDR3: TGTGCCAGCAGCGATAGCGGGGGGGCCATTCTCGTCACAGATACGCAGTATTTT.

The J gene is TRBJ2-6, the V gene TRBV27, with a possible D match to TRBD1 (5 bases). V was pared by 6 bases and J by 2 bases, with 17 bases between. Per the germline V gene, CDR1 is MNHEY and CDR2 is SMNVEV (reference sequence). The CDR3 is 17 amino acids. CDR3 sequence: CASRPQGFWTGANVLTF. CDR3 DNA: TGTGCCAGCAGGCCGCAGGGCTTCTGGACTGGGGCCAACGTCCTGACTTTC. Based on the CDR3 plus reference TRBV27 and TRBJ2-6, the full variable domain is EAQVTQNPRYLITVTGKKLTVTCSQNMNHEYMSWYRQDPGLGLRQIYYSMNVEVTDKGDVPEGYKVSRKEKRNFPLILESPSPNQTSLYFCASRPQGFWTGANVLTFGAGSRLTVL.

The chain carries TRBV18 and TRBJ1-3; 7 bases map to TRBD1. The CDR3 runs 15 residues. V trimming: 3 bases; J trimming: 0 bases; junction bases outside the gene matches: 2. Looked up from germline, CDR1 is KGHSH and CDR2 is LQKENI. The CDR3 nucleotides are TGTGCCAGCTCACCGCGGGACAGCTCTGGAAACACCATATATTTT. The encoded protein is CASSPRDSSGNTIYF.

Only a few counts were recorded for this clonotype. This chain joins TRBV6-6 and TRBJ1-6, with TRBD1 identical over 8 bases. Germline V gene data show CDR1 as MNHNY and CDR2 as SVGAGI (reference sequence). The CDR3 totals 16 residues. With V trimmed by 6 bases and J by 7 bases, 11 bases remained unmatched. Written as DNA, the CDR3 is TGTGCCAGCAGCCCTTCAGGGGGCGATCGGAATTCACCCCTCCACTTT. As protein: CASSPSGGDRNSPLHF.

This clonotype was observed many times. The CDR3 DNA reads TGTGCCAGCAGCCTTGGAACTCTGGGAGCTGAAGCTTTCTTT. It codes for CASSLGTLGAEAFF. The chain couples TRBV7-3 to TRBJ1-1; D uncertain. With 5 bases removed from V and 6 bases from J, the gap between germline ends came to 16 bases. Germline CDR1 reads SGHTA; CDR2 reads FQGTGA. This CDR3 contains 14 residues. Combining the CDR3 with reference TRBV7-3 and TRBJ1-1 gives the whole variable domain GAGVSQTPSNKVTEKGKYVELRCDPISGHTALYWYRQSLGQGPEFLIYFQGTGAADDSGLPNDRFFAVRPEGSVSTLKIQRTERGDSAVYLCASSLGTLGAEAFFGQGTRLTVV.

This clonotype was picked up a small number of times. V and J are TRBV18 and TRBJ2-7, with a tentative D call TRBD2 (5 bases). The CDR3 consists of 15 residues. V gave up 3 bases and J gave up 7 bases, with 19 bases separating them. The germline CDR1 and CDR2 sequences are KGHSH and LQKENI. CDR3 coding DNA: TGTGCCAGCTCACCGGTAGGGAGTCCCCCAAGGGAGCAGTACTTC. This gives the protein CASSPVGSPPREQYF.

This clonotype was seen many times. CDR3 sequence (DNA): TGCAGTGCCTCGACTGGAACTGGGGCCAACGTCCTGACTTTC. Its protein is CSASTGTGANVLTF. This rearrangement joins TRBV20-1 to TRBJ2-6; D is undetermined. The CDR3 runs 14 residues. The germline V gene encodes CDR1 DFQATT and CDR2 SNEGSKA (reference sequence). V was cut by 6 bases and J by 2 bases, with 11 bases left in between.

This clonotype was found a few times. The V gene is TRBV7-3, the J gene TRBJ1-4; the match to TRBD1 covers 9 bases. The germline CDR1 and CDR2 sequences are SGHTA and FQGTGA. With 6 bases clipped from V and 8 bases from J, the junction kept 10 bases outside the gene matches. The CDR3 runs to 15 residues. The CDR3 loop reads CASSLTGTGQEKLFF. In DNA form, the CDR3 reads TGTGCCAGCAGTTTGACCGGGACAGGGCAAGAAAAACTGTTTTTT.

The rearrangement joins TRBV12-3 or TRBV12-4 to TRBJ2-1; tentative D call: TRBD1 (6 bases). There are 15 residues in the CDR3. The V end was cut by 5 bases, the J end by 0 bases, with 11 bases between. The CDR3 sequence: CASSQTGASYNEQFF. In DNA, the CDR3 is TGTGCCAGCAGTCAGACAGGCGCCTCCTACAATGAGCAGTTCTTC.

This clonotype was observed at least ten times. V and J are TRBV3-1 and TRBJ1-4, with D uncertain. This CDR3 is 15 amino acids long. V was cut by 1 base and J by 4 bases, with 10 bases left in between. Per the germline V gene, CDR1 is LGHDT and CDR2 is YNNKEL (reference sequence). The CDR3 nucleotides read TGTGCCAGCAGCCAAGGGGCCAGCTATAATGAAAAACTGTTTTTT. Translated, it gives CASSQGASYNEKLFF.

This clonotype appeared many times. The chain carries TRBV6-5 and TRBJ2-7; the match to TRBD2 covers 8 bases. Trimming removed 0 bases from V and 2 bases from J; junction bases left unmatched: 6. CDR3 length equals 16 residues. Germline V lookup: CDR1 MNHEY, CDR2 SVGAGI. CDR3 coding DNA: TGTGCCAGCAGTTACTCGATCACTAGCGGAACCTACGAGCAGTACTTC. The encoded protein is CASSYSITSGTYEQYF.

This clonotype has a handful of counts. The chain links TRBV30 to TRBJ1-2; maybe TRBD1 (6 bases). This CDR3 has 13 residues. The V gene's germline CDR1 is GTSNPN and CDR2 SVGIG (reference sequence). V lost 2 bases and J 10 bases, leaving 17 bases between the germline ends. As DNA, the CDR3 is TGTGCCTGGAGTCGGGGGGCAGCTACCGTCTACACCTTC. Its protein is CAWSRGAATVYTF.

Many counts were recorded for this clonotype. CDR3 bases: TGTGCCAGCAGTTCCGGGGGGCAGGGGAACACTGAAGCTTTCTTT. As protein: CASSSGGQGNTEAFF. The rearrangement uses TRBV6-6 and TRBJ1-1, with a weak D call TRBD1 (6 bases). The CDR3 has 15 residues. Trimming cost V 4 bases and J 1 base, with 13 bases left between them. The germline V gene encodes CDR1 MNHNY and CDR2 SVGAGI (reference sequence).